This T cell receptor (beta chain) was sequenced in a study of technical replicates of blood from several donors. Generated by immunoSEQ multiplex PCR, the TCRdb table keeps only in-frame clones and is missing some. The sample yields about 84,000 clones, around 97% seen once. Trimming shortened V by 0 bases and J by 4 bases, and 7 bases separated the two germline ends. Germline CDR1 SGHNT, CDR2 YENEEA. This CDR3 comprises 13 residues. Sequenced sample: T cells isolated from PBMCs. This clonotype originated in a human donor in good health. This chain links TRBV11-3 with TRBJ2-7; D ambiguous. CDR3 sequence: CASSLDSGYEQYF. The CDR3 nucleotides read TGTGCCAGCAGCTTAGATTCCGGGTACGAGCAGTACTTC.